The entry below describes one TCR beta chain. Germline CDR1 SGDLS, CDR2 YYNGEE. Trimming pared 4 bases from V and 2 bases from J, leaving 15 bases between. The CDR3 length is 15 residues. These data originate in a study of blood T cell repertoires in COVID-19. The overall study: Material from acute and convalescent COVID-19 was sourced from the United States, Italy and Spain. In each case, the material was cDNA or gDNA derived from T cells, B-cell-depleted T cells, or PBMCs.

Per the original data handling: Quantification of nucleated cells was approximated via reference gene primer amplification. Generated by immunoSEQ multiplex PCR, the TCRdb table keeps only in-frame clones and is missing some. V, J and clone size are those of that table, while D and trimming were read from the DNA. The sample has under 250,000 clones; 84% are singletons. The specimen sequenced was peripheral blood. The V and J genes are TRBV9 and TRBJ1-2; possibly TRBD1 for D (5 bases). The TCR was taken from a woman aged 50 to 65 with active or convalescent COVID-19. CDR3 loop: CASSRDRGVNYGYTF. The CDR3 DNA is TGTGCCAGCAGCAGGGACCGCGGGGTCAACTATGGCTACACCTTC.